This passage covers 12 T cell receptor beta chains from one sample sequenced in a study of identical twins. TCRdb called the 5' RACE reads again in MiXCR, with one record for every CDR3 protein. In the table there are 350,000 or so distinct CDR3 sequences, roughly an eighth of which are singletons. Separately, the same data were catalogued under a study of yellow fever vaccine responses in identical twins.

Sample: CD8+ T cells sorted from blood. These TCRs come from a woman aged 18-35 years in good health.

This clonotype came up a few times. DNA of the CDR3: TGTGCCAGCAGCGTAGGAGGGTCAGCCTACGAGCAGTACTTC. It specifies CASSVGGSAYEQYF. This rearrangement joins TRBV9 to TRBJ2-7, with D possibly TRBD2 on 5 matching bases. The V and J ends lost 0 bases and 2 bases respectively, with 9 bases between them. CDR1 is SGDLS, CDR2 YYNGEE, per germline. This CDR3 contains 14 residues. Supplemented by reference TRBV9 and TRBJ2-7, the full variable domain reads DSGVTQTPKHLITATGQRVTLRCSPRSGDLSVYWYQQSLDQGLQFLIQYYNGEERAKGNILERFSAQQFPDLHSELNLSSLELGDSALYFCASSVGGSAYEQYFGPGTRLTVT.

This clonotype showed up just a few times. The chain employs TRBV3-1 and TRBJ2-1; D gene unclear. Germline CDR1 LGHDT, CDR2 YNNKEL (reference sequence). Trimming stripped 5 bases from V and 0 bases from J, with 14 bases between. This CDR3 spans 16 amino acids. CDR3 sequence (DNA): TGTGCCAGCAGCTCCCGGTCCATCGGCTCCTACAATGAGCAGTTCTTC. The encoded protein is CASSSRSIGSYNEQFF.

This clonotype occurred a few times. CDR3 coding DNA: TGTGCCAGCAGCCCCGGGACAGGGGGCGCGTACAATGAGCAGTTCTTC. Its translation: CASSPGTGGAYNEQFF. The V and J genes are TRBV7-6 and TRBJ2-1; 12 bases agree with TRBD1. The germline V gene encodes CDR1 SGHVS and CDR2 FNYEAQ. With V trimmed by 5 bases and J by 4 bases, 6 bases remained unmatched. The CDR3 length is 16 residues.

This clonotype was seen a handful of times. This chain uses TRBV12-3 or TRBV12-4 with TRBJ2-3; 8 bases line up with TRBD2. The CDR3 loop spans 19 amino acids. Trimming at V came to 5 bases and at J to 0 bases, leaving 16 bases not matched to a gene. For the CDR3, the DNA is TGTGCCAGCAGTCACACCTCCCCCCCACTAGCGGTTAGCACAGATACGCAGTATTTT. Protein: CASSHTSPPLAVSTDTQYF.

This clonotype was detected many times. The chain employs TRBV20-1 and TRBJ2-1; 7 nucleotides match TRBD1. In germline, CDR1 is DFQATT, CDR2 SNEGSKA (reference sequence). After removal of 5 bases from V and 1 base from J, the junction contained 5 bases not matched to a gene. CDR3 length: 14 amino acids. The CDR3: CSAERGLSYNEQFF. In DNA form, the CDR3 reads TGCAGTGCTGAAAGGGGGCTATCCTACAATGAGCAGTTCTTC.

The CDR3 loop is CASSDPGHSFTDTQYF. Here the CDR3 DNA reads TGTGCCAGCAGTGACCCGGGACATTCTTTCACAGATACGCAGTATTTT. The chain employs TRBV25-1 and TRBJ2-3; D perhaps matches TRBD1 (6 bases). Germline CDR1 reads MGHDK; CDR2 reads SYGVNS. The CDR3 spans 16 residues. The V gene lost 3 bases and the J gene lost 2 bases, with 15 bases spanning the gap.

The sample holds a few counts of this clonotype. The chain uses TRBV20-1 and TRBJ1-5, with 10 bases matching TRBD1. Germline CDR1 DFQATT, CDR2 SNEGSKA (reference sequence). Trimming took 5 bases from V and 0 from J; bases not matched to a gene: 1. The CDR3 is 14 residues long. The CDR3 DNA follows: TGCAGTGCTGGGACAGGGGATAGCAATCAGCCCCAGCATTTT. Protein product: CSAGTGDSNQPQHF.

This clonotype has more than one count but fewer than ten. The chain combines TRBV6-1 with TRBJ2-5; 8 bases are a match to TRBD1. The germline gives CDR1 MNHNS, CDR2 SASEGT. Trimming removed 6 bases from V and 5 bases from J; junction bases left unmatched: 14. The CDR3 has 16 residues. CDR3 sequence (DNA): TGTGCCAGCAGAGGGACAGGTCCCACCGGGGAGGAGACCCAGTACTTC. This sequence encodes CASRGTGPTGEETQYF.

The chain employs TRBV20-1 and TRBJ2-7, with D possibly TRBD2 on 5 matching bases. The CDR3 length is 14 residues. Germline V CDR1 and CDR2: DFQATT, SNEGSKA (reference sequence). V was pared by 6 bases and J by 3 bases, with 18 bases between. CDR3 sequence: CSASWEPVFYEQYF. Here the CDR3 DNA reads TGCAGTGCCTCGTGGGAGCCCGTTTTCTACGAGCAGTACTTC.

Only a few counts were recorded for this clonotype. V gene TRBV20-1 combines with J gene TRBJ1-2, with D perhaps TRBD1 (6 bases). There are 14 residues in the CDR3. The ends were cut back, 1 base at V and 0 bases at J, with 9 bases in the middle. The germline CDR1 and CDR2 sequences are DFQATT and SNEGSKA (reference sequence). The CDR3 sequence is CSARVGGSNYGYTF. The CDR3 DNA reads TGCAGTGCTAGAGTAGGGGGATCTAACTATGGCTACACCTTC.

The CDR3 bases are TGTGCCAGCAGTTATTCGGGGGAGCCTATCGAGCAGTTCTTC. Translating gives CASSYSGEPIEQFF. This chain uses TRBV12-3 or TRBV12-4 with TRBJ2-1; a possible D gene is TRBD2 (6 bases). Deletions cut 4 bases from V and 10 bases from J, with 17 bases between. The CDR3 length is 14 residues.

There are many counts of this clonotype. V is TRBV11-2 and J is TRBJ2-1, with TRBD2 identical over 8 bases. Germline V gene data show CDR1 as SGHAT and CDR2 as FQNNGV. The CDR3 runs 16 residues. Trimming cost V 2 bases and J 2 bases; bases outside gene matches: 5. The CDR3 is CASSLTRTSPYNEQFF. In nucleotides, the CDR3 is TGTGCCAGCAGCTTAACCCGGACTAGCCCCTACAATGAGCAGTTCTTC.